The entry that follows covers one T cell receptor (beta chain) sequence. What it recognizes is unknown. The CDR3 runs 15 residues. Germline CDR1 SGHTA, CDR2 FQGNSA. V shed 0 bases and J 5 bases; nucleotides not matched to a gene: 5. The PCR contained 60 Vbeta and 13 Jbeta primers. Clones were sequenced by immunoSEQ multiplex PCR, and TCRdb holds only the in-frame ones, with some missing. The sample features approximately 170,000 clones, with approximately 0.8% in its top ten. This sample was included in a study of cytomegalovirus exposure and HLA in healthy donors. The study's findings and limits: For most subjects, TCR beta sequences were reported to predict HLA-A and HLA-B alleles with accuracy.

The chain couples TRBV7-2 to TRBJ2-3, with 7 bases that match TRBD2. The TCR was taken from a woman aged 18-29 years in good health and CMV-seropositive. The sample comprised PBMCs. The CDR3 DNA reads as TGTGCCAGCAGCTTAGCGGGCGGGGGAATAGATACGCAGTATTTT. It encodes CASSLAGGGIDTQYF.